This TCR beta chain was sequenced during a study of blood T cell repertoires in COVID-19. Study background: Acute and convalescent COVID-19 samples came from the United States, Italy and Spain. From T cells, B-cell-depleted T cells, or PBMCs came the material, which was cDNA or gDNA.

In the authors' methods: Estimated nucleated cell counts came from reference gene primer amplification. Assay: immunoSEQ multiplex PCR; the TCRdb copy retains only in-frame clones and omits some. V, J and clone size derive from that table, while D and trimming were established from the DNA sequence. Altogether 200,000 to 250,000 clones are present, 81% being singletons, with the ten largest covering 8% to 9.5%. Donors were grouped by their self-reported clinical history. CDR3 length equals 14 residues. The V gene's germline CDR1 is SGHKS and CDR2 YYEKEE (reference sequence). The V and J ends lost 0 bases and 1 base respectively, with 7 bases between them.

This chain uses TRBV5-5 with TRBJ1-1; possibly TRBD1 for D (6 bases). This receptor was obtained from a woman aged 50 to 60 with acute COVID-19. The sequenced sample was PBMCs or T cells enriched from blood (not recorded which). The CDR3 spells CASSLGGGNTEAFF. As DNA, the CDR3 is TGTGCCAGCAGCTTGGGAGGGGGGAACACTGAAGCTTTCTTT.